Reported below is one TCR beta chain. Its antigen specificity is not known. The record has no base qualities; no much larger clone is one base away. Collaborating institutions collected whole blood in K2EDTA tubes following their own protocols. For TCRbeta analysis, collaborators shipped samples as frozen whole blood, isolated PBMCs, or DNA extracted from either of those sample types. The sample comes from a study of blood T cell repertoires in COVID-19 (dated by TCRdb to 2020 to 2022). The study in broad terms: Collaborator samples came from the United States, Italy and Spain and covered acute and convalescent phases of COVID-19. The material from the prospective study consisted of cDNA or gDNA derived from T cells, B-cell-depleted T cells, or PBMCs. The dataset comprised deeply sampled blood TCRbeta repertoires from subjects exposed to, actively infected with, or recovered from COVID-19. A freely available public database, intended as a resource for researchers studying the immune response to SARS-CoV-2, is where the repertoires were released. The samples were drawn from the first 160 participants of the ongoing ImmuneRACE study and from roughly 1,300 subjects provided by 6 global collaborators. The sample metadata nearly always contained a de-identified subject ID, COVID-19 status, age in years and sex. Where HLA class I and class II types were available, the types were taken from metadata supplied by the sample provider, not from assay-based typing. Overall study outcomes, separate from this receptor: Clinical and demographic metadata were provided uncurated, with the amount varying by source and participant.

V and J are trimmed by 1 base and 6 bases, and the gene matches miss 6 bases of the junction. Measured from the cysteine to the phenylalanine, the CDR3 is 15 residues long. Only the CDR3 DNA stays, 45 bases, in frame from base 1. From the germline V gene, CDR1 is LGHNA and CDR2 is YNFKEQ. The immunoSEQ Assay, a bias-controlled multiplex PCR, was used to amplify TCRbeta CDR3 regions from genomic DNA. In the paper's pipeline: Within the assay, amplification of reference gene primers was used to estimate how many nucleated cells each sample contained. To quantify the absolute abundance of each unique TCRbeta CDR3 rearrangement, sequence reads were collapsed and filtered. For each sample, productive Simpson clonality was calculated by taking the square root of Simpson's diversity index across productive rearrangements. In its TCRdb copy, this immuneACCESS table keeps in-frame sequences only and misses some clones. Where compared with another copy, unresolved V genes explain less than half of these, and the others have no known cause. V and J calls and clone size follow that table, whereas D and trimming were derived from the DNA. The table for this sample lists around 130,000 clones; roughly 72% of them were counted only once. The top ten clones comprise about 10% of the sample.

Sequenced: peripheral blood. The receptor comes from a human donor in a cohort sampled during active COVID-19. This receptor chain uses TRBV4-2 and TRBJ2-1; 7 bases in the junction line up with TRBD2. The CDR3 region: CASSQVGGTSNEQFF. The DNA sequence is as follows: TGTGCCAGCAGCCAAGTGGGGGGGACTTCCAATGAGCAGTTCTTC.